This T cell receptor (beta chain) was captured in a study of regulatory T cells in long-lasting Graves disease. Assembly of TCR beta libraries relied on iRepertoire HTBI primers together with Arm-PCR of CDR3 regions. MiXCR was run by TCRdb on the multiplex PCR reads, yielding one entry per CDR3 protein. The sample gives around 240,000 distinct CDR3 sequences, 15% to 20% of which show up once; 14% is in the top ten. The length of the CDR3 is 14 residues. V trimming: 4 bases; J trimming: 5 bases; junction bases outside the gene matches: 5. Germline lookup yields CDR1 SGHTA and CDR2 FQGNSA. Study outcomes and limitations: Persistent disease was characterized by preferential usage of TRBV28, TRBJ1-2 and TRBJ2-5.

This clonotype came up many times. Its antigen is not known. Time point reported: newly diagnosed GD, antithyroid drugs for less than 3 months. From RNA extracted from PBMCs, the TCR library was made. These data are also associated with another study on T cells in Graves' hyperthyroidism and ophthalmopathy. This second study says: Diagnoses were established using clinical symptoms, serum thyroxine and TRAb, thyroid ultrasound and orbital computed tomography.

Sequenced material: peripheral blood mononuclear cells (PBMCs), taken at new diagnosis, from a patient treated with antithyroid drugs. The clonotype was recovered from a woman younger than 45 with Graves disease. The chain joins TRBV7-2 to TRBJ1-2; 9 bases line up with TRBD1. The CDR3 DNA sequence: TGTGCCAGCAGCTCGGACAGGGGTATTTATGGCTACACCTTC. It is translated as CASSSDRGIYGYTF.